These 27 T cell receptor beta chains came from one sample sequenced in a study of radiation and T cells in renal cell carcinoma. Sequencing was performed with immunoSEQ multiplex PCR; in TCRdb, only in-frame clones are kept and a portion is missing. This table has roughly 80,000 clones, roughly 83% appearing once. Time point indicated: blood 4 weeks post-SBRT, at nephrectomy. The treatment here: 15 Gy SBRT to primary tumor, nephrectomy 4 weeks later. The sample was blood, taken from a patient whose treatment included radiotherapy and nephrectomy. These receptor sequences come from a woman aged 55-70 years with renal cell carcinoma.

The J gene is TRBJ2-3, the V gene TRBV14; 7 positions agree with TRBD1. Trimming took 1 base from V and 3 from J; bases not matched to a gene: 7. Germline V gene lookup returns CDR1 SGHDN and CDR2 FVKESK. The CDR3 extends over 16 amino acids. CDR3 DNA: TGTGCCAGCAGCCAAGCATTAGGGGGCTGGACAGATACGCAGTATTTT. Protein sequence: CASSQALGGWTDTQYF.

The CDR3 nucleotides are TGTGCCAGCAGTGGTGGGACTAGCGGGGAAAGGAAGCAGTTCTTC. Translation gives CASSGGTSGERKQFF. This chain uses TRBV27 with TRBJ2-1, with TRBD2 matching 13 bases. Germline-derived CDR1 and CDR2 are MNHEY and SMNVEV (reference sequence). V trimming: 5 bases; J trimming: 11 bases; junction bases outside the gene matches: 9. The CDR3 consists of 15 residues.

V usage is TRBV7-8 and J usage is TRBJ1-3; TRBD1 might be the D (5 bases). Germline lookup yields CDR1 SGHVS and CDR2 FQNEAQ. The CDR3 contains 14 residues. With 3 bases removed from V and 1 base from J, the gap between germline ends came to 7 bases. The CDR3 DNA sequence: TGTGCCAGCAGCTTGCGGGGGTCTGGAAACACCATATATTTT. It specifies CASSLRGSGNTIYF.

The gene calls are TRBV6-1 and TRBJ1-5; D is perhaps TRBD1 (6 bases). Trimming left V 8 bases short and J 2 bases short, with 13 bases between. Germline assignment: CDR1 MNHNS and CDR2 SASEGT. The CDR3 sequence is 14 residues long. Here the CDR3 reads CASVLRGGNQPQHF. The CDR3 bases are TGTGCCAGCGTACTCAGGGGCGGCAATCAGCCCCAGCATTTT.

J is TRBJ1-2 and V is TRBV6-1; 7 bases are a match to TRBD1. The CDR3 spans 14 residues. The germline CDR1 and CDR2 sequences are MNHNS and SASEGT. V trimming: 1 base; J trimming: 8 bases; junction bases outside the gene matches: 7. DNA for the CDR3: TGTGCCAGCAGTGAAGATCGCAGGGGGTACGGCTACACCTTC. Protein: CASSEDRRGYGYTF.

Only a few counts were recorded for this clone. The chain uses TRBV7-8 and TRBJ1-2; D is unresolved. Per the germline V gene, CDR1 is SGHVS and CDR2 is FQNEAQ. The ends were cut back, 5 bases at V and 2 bases at J, with 9 bases in the middle. This CDR3 has 13 amino acids. CDR3 protein: CASSQDGNYGYTF. In DNA form, the CDR3 reads TGTGCCAGCAGCCAGGACGGGAACTATGGCTACACCTTC.

The V call is TRBV5-1, the J call TRBJ2-5; TRBD2 matches at 10 bases. CDR3 size: 15 residues. The J segment lost 5 bases and the V segment lost 0 bases, leaving 4 bases of the junction unmatched. CDR1 SGHRS and CDR2 YFSETQ come from the germline V gene. The CDR3 DNA reads as TGCGCCAGCAGCTTGGAACTAGCGGGGCGCGAGACCCAGTACTTC. It codes for CASSLELAGRETQYF.

V gene TRBV6-5 combines with J gene TRBJ2-7; 7 bases agree with TRBD1. The CDR3 covers 12 residues. The germline V gene encodes CDR1 MNHEY and CDR2 SVGAGI. With V trimmed by 6 bases and J by 2 bases, 1 base remained unmatched. CDR3 coding DNA: TGTGCCAGCAGGGGACAGCCCTACGAGCAGTACTTC. Protein sequence: CASRGQPYEQYF.

V and J are TRBV19 and TRBJ2-6, with D uncertain. The CDR3 is 14 residues long. CDR1 and CDR2 (germline): LNHDA, SQIVND (reference sequence). V was clipped by 6 bases and J by 0 bases, with 6 bases between them. CDR3 coding DNA: TGTGCCAGTAGGATATACTCTGGGGCCAACGTCCTGACTTTC. Translating gives CASRIYSGANVLTF.

This clone occurred a few times. The chain recombines TRBV15 with TRBJ2-7, with D unresolved. Trimming pared 0 bases from V and 4 bases from J, leaving 7 bases between. CDR3 length: 13 residues. The germline gives CDR1 LNHNV, CDR2 YYDKDF (reference sequence). The CDR3 here is CATSRELQYEQYF. DNA of the CDR3: TGTGCCACCAGCAGAGAACTCCAGTACGAGCAGTACTTC.

This clone appeared a single time. V is TRBV6-5 and J is TRBJ1-1; TRBD1 aligns across 7 bases. V trimming: 5 bases; J trimming: 5 bases; junction bases outside the gene matches: 8. The CDR3 sequence is 14 residues long. CDR1 and CDR2 (germline): MNHEY, SVGAGI. CDR3: CASSDRVGGTEAFF. The CDR3 bases are TGTGCCAGCAGTGACAGGGTGGGAGGGACTGAAGCTTTCTTT.

The J gene is TRBJ2-6, the V gene TRBV7-2; D possibly corresponds to TRBD1 (5 bases). From germline, CDR1 is SGHTA and CDR2 FQGNSA. The CDR3 has 15 residues. V gave up 5 bases and J gave up 2 bases, with 10 bases separating them. CDR3 coding DNA: TGTGCCAGCAGCCCCGCAGGGACTGGGGCCAACGTCCTGACTTTC. It is translated as CASSPAGTGANVLTF. The variable domain in full, with the rest retrieved from reference TRBV7-2 and TRBJ2-6, is GAGVSQSPSNKVTEKGKDVELRCDPISGHTALYWYRQSLGQGLEFLIYFQGNSAPDKSGLPSDRFSAERTGGSVSTLTIQRTQQEDSAVYLCASSPAGTGANVLTFGAGSRLTVL.

The chain links TRBV6-5 to TRBJ1-6; D uncertain. Trimming took 3 bases from V and 7 from J, leaving 16 bases between them. CDR1 is MNHEY and CDR2 is SVGAGI in the germline V gene. The CDR3 consists of 16 residues. The CDR3 here is CASSYAISAVNSPLHF. In DNA form, the CDR3 reads TGTGCCAGCAGTTATGCTATTTCAGCGGTAAATTCACCCCTCCACTTT.

The chain is built from TRBV28 and TRBJ1-3; D is unresolved. V lost 2 bases and J 4 bases, leaving 12 bases between the germline ends. Germline V gene sequence: CDR1 MDHEN, CDR2 SYDVKM. This CDR3 spans 15 amino acids. The CDR3 region has the DNA TGTGCCAGCAGTTTAGTGGGAGCGGACGGAAACACCATATATTTT. Protein: CASSLVGADGNTIYF.

CDR3 amino acids: CASSRERLSSGNTIYF. The CDR3 DNA follows: TGTGCCAGCAGCCGCGAGCGGCTTAGCTCTGGAAACACCATATATTTT. V usage is TRBV7-2 and J usage is TRBJ1-3; D is unresolved. The length of the CDR3 is 16 residues. Deletions cut 5 bases from V and 0 bases from J, with 14 bases between. The germline V gene encodes CDR1 SGHTA and CDR2 FQGNSA.

The chain carries TRBV4-3 and TRBJ1-2; 9 positions agree with TRBD1. The V and J ends lost 3 bases and 5 bases, in that order; junction bases with no gene match: 19. CDR1 is LGHNA, CDR2 YSLEER, per germline. The length of the CDR3 is 19 residues. The DNA for the CDR3 is TGCGCCAGCAGCCAGGCCTTTTCCGGGACAGGGAGTAAAAGATATGGCTACACCTTC. As protein: CASSQAFSGTGSKRYGYTF.

The chain combines TRBV7-3 with TRBJ2-5; 10 positions agree with TRBD1. V lost 4 bases to trimming and J lost 11 bases; unmatched junction nucleotides: 7. Germline CDR1 reads SGHTA; CDR2 reads FQGTGA. The CDR3 runs 13 residues. Here the CDR3 DNA reads TGTGCCAGCAGCTCGGCGGACAGGGGGAATCAGTACTTC. Protein product: CASSSADRGNQYF.

This chain uses TRBV5-6 with TRBJ1-1; 10 positions agree with TRBD1. The germline CDR1 and CDR2 sequences are SGHDT and YYEEEE. J gave up 0 bases and V 3 bases, and 2 bases lay outside the gene matches. The CDR3 has 15 amino acids. The CDR3 sequence is CASSSGQGLNTEAFF. The CDR3 nucleotides are TGTGCCAGCAGCTCGGGACAGGGGTTGAACACTGAAGCTTTCTTT.

V usage is TRBV7-2 and J usage is TRBJ1-6; the D gene is possibly TRBD1 (5 bases). V was pared by 8 bases and J by 7 bases, with 12 bases between. This CDR3 has 13 residues. Germline assignment: CDR1 SGHTA and CDR2 FQGNSA. Here the CDR3 reads CASAQGVNSPLHF. DNA of the CDR3: TGTGCCAGCGCCCAGGGCGTCAATTCACCCCTCCACTTT.

The genes are TRBV6-1 and TRBJ1-5; a weak D match, TRBD1 (6 bases). The V end lost 6 bases, the J end lost 4 bases, and 10 bases lay between the germline ends. The CDR3 runs to 13 residues. CDR1 and CDR2 (germline): MNHNS, SASEGT. This chain's CDR3 is CASSHGQNQPQHF. DNA for the CDR3: TGTGCCAGCAGCCACGGACAGAATCAGCCCCAGCATTTT.

The gene calls are TRBV28 and TRBJ1-2, with no clear D. V was trimmed by 2 bases and J by 4 bases, leaving 20 bases between them. Germline values: CDR1 MDHEN, CDR2 SYDVKM. The CDR3 has 17 amino acids. The CDR3: CASSLPPLVSVPYGYTF. The CDR3 bases are TGTGCCAGCAGTTTACCCCCCCTCGTGTCGGTACCCTATGGCTACACCTTC.

This chain joins TRBV6-5 and TRBJ2-7; D ambiguous. The CDR3 is 12 amino acids. Germline V gene data show CDR1 as MNHEY and CDR2 as SVGAGI. The V end lost 6 bases, the J end lost 6 bases, and 12 bases lay between the germline ends. The CDR3 reads CASRKGVREQYF. Here the CDR3 DNA reads TGTGCCAGCAGAAAGGGTGTCCGCGAGCAGTACTTC.

The chain joins TRBV25-1 to TRBJ1-5; 8 bases map to TRBD1. V lost 3 bases, J lost 1 base, and 2 bases stayed unmatched. This CDR3 has 15 amino acids. Germline V gene data show CDR1 as MGHDK and CDR2 as SYGVNS. CDR3 nucleotides: TGTGCCAGCAGTGAGCACAGGGGGAGCAATCAGCCCCAGCATTTT. Its protein product is CASSEHRGSNQPQHF.

This clone occurred once. J is TRBJ2-2 and V is TRBV6-1; D unresolved. The germline V gene encodes CDR1 MNHNS and CDR2 SASEGT. V was clipped by 8 bases and J by 2 bases, with 15 bases between them. This CDR3 contains 15 residues. The CDR3 DNA reads TGTGCCAGCCCGAAGGGCATACTAAACACCGGGGAGCTGTTTTTT. Protein: CASPKGILNTGELFF.

The V and J genes are TRBV19 and TRBJ2-7; unclear D gene. Trimming shortened V by 2 bases and J by 1 base, and 12 bases separated the two germline ends. The CDR3 consists of 15 residues. Germline values: CDR1 LNHDA, CDR2 SQIVND (reference sequence). The chain's CDR3 is CASSINRVGSYEQYF. The CDR3 nucleotides read TGTGCCAGTAGTATAAATAGGGTCGGTTCCTACGAGCAGTACTTC.

The chain uses TRBV4-2 and TRBJ1-2; TRBD1 aligns across 8 bases. The CDR3 length is 14 residues. Germline V CDR1 and CDR2: LGHNA, YNFKEQ. The V gene end was trimmed by 4 bases and the J gene end by 3 bases; junction bases not matched to a gene: 4. For the CDR3, the DNA is TGTGCCAGCAGCCCGACAGGGGAGGACTATGGCTACACCTTC. It codes for CASSPTGEDYGYTF.

The chain uses TRBV4-2 and TRBJ2-5; D gene ambiguous. The V gene's germline CDR1 is LGHNA and CDR2 YNFKEQ. This CDR3 spans 12 amino acids. V was trimmed by 4 bases and J by 3 bases, leaving 6 bases between them. CDR3 loop: CASSRPEETQYF. CDR3 coding DNA: TGTGCCAGCAGCCGACCCGAAGAGACCCAGTACTTC.